One sample yielded the 14 T cell receptor beta chains listed below, sequenced in a study of T cells in Graves' hyperthyroidism and ophthalmopathy. Amplified TCR beta CDR3 regions came from RNA transcripts. HTBI primers were used for first-round RT-PCR of the TCR CDR3. TCRdb processed the multiplex PCR reads anew with MiXCR; each CDR3 protein has one entry. Among some 770,000 distinct CDR3 sequences listed, about a sixth were seen once. Material: blood. These receptors came from a man between 18 and 29 years old with Graves' hyperthyroidism.

This clonotype was counted only a few times. V gene TRBV9 combines with J gene TRBJ2-3; D not certain. Trimming removed 0 bases from V and 0 bases from J, with 17 bases in between. In germline, CDR1 is SGDLS, CDR2 YYNGEE. The CDR3 has 18 amino acids. CDR3 sequence: CASSVDRVGRFSTDTQYF. CDR3 DNA: TGTGCCAGCAGCGTAGATCGTGTAGGCCGATTTAGCACAGATACGCAGTATTTT.

The table lists this clonotype with a few counts. The chain links TRBV12-3 or TRBV12-4 to TRBJ2-3; TRBD2 matches 7 bases. With 11 bases clipped from V and 4 bases from J, the junction kept 15 bases outside the gene matches. The CDR3 covers 15 residues. CDR3 sequence: CACCASRGGPDTQYF. As DNA, the CDR3 is TGTGCCTGCTGCGCCTCCCGGGGAGGGCCAGATACGCAGTATTTT.

This clonotype was observed at least ten times. The gene calls are TRBV6-2 or TRBV6-3 and TRBJ2-7; 8 bases match TRBD2. The CDR3 runs 15 residues. In germline, CDR1 is MNHEY, CDR2 SVGEGT. V shed 0 bases, J shed 4 bases, and the junction held 5 bases outside the gene matches. The CDR3 here is CASSYSASGSYEQYF. In nucleotides, the CDR3 is TGTGCCAGCAGTTACTCGGCGAGCGGGAGTTACGAGCAGTACTTC.

The chain couples TRBV4-3 to TRBJ2-2, with D possibly being TRBD1 (5 bases). The CDR3 has 15 amino acids. V was clipped by 8 bases and J by 11 bases, with 24 bases between them. Per germline, CDR1 LGHNA and CDR2 YSLEER. For the CDR3, the DNA is TGCGCCAGCTCCTCGGACAATGAGTTCATCGGCGAGCTGTTTTTT. Protein sequence: CASSSDNEFIGELFF.

This chain uses TRBV6-1 with TRBJ2-3; no clear D gene. V shed 7 bases and J shed 2 bases, with 13 bases lying between them. The CDR3 has 14 residues. Germline-derived CDR1 and CDR2 are MNHNS and SASEGT. This CDR3 reads CASTKSWATDTQYF. The DNA for the CDR3 is TGTGCCAGCACTAAGTCTTGGGCCACAGATACGCAGTATTTT.

In its sample, this clonotype was seen many times. The chain carries TRBV19 and TRBJ2-3; possibly TRBD2 for D (5 bases). Germline CDR1 reads LNHDA; CDR2 reads SQIVND (reference sequence). This CDR3 is 11 amino acids long. V was shortened by 10 bases and J by 6 bases, with 11 bases between the two germline ends. CDR3 sequence (DNA): TGTGCCACTCGGAGGCGTGATACGCAGTATTTT. This translates into CATRRRDTQYF. Filled out from reference TRBV19 and TRBJ2-3, the complete variable domain reads DGGITQSPKYLFRKEGQNVTLSCEQNLNHDAMYWYRQDPGQGLRLIYYSQIVNDFQKGDIAEGYSVSREKKESFPLTVTSAQKNPTAFYLCATRRRDTQYFGPGTRLTVL.

This chain uses TRBV7-2 with TRBJ2-5, with a possible D match to TRBD2 (7 bases). The CDR3 sequence is 16 residues long. Germline CDR1 SGHTA, CDR2 FQGNSA. V was pared by 1 base and J by 5 bases, with 17 bases between. CDR3 in DNA: TGTGCCAGCAGCTTAGAGTTGGGGGGGGGCCGGGAGACCCAGTACTTC. It translates to CASSLELGGGRETQYF.

CDR3 sequence reads: CASSLVSWTGSGYTF. The DNA of the CDR3 is TGTGCCAGCAGCTTAGTTTCTTGGACAGGGTCTGGCTACACCTTC. This chain connects TRBV7-2 to TRBJ1-2, with 8 bases aligning to TRBD1. The CDR3 covers 15 residues. The V segment lost 1 base and the J segment 7 bases; nucleotides outside the gene matches: 8. Germline CDR1 is SGHTA and CDR2 is FQGNSA.

This clonotype showed up just a few times. The chain uses TRBV6-1 and TRBJ1-1; D may be TRBD1 (5 bases). The CDR3 has 15 amino acids. The V gene's germline CDR1 is MNHNS and CDR2 SASEGT. Trimming cost V 2 bases and J 4 bases, with 14 bases left between them. CDR3 protein: CASSELPGWGTEAFF. The CDR3 DNA is TGTGCCAGCAGTGAACTGCCAGGGTGGGGCACTGAAGCTTTCTTT.

This clonotype was picked up many times. V and J are TRBV18 and TRBJ2-7; 7 bases are shared with TRBD2. The CDR3 length is 16 residues. The germline CDR1 and CDR2 sequences are KGHSH and LQKENI. Unmatched junction bases numbered 17, after V lost 6 bases and J lost 6 bases. The CDR3 DNA reads TGTGCCAGCTCCCAGGGAGTAAGCGGGACCTTCGGCGAGCAGTACTTC. Protein product: CASSQGVSGTFGEQYF.

Ten or more counts support this clonotype. The chain links TRBV9 to TRBJ2-6; D not certain. Germline-derived CDR1 and CDR2 are SGDLS and YYNGEE. V lost 5 bases, J lost 0 bases, and 6 bases lay in between. This CDR3 has 14 residues. The CDR3 spells CASSVSSGANVLTF. The CDR3 DNA follows: TGTGCCAGCAGTGTTTCCTCTGGGGCCAACGTCCTGACTTTC.

This clonotype was seen many times. V is TRBV2 and J is TRBJ1-5; the D is unclear. Trimming stripped 2 bases from V and 0 bases from J, with 5 bases between. CDR1 is SNHLY and CDR2 is FYNNEI in the germline V gene. This CDR3 region has 14 residues. The CDR3 protein is CASSEPDSNQPQHF. In DNA, the CDR3 is TGTGCCAGCAGTGAACCCGATAGCAATCAGCCCCAGCATTTT.

The gene calls are TRBV12-3 or TRBV12-4 and TRBJ1-1; no clear D gene. CDR3 length: 13 residues. V gave up 3 bases and J gave up 5 bases, with 10 bases separating them. DNA for the CDR3: TGTGCCAGCAGTTTGAGATCTAGGACTGAAGCTTTCTTT. Protein: CASSLRSRTEAFF.

The J gene is TRBJ1-2, the V gene TRBV27, with 8 bases matching TRBD1. The trim removed 3 bases at V and 7 bases at J, leaving 4 bases unmatched. The CDR3 is 13 residues long. Germline CDR1 reads MNHEY; CDR2 reads SMNVEV (reference sequence). CDR3 nucleotides: TGTGCCAGCAGTTTCCAGGGGGCGGTTGGCTACACCTTC. Amino acid sequence: CASSFQGAVGYTF.